Listed here is a single T cell receptor (beta chain). This receptor's antigen is unknown. Nothing much larger sits one base from this clone, and base qualities are not available. The record originates from a study of T cell repertoires in cytomegalovirus infection (dated by TCRdb to between 2018 and 2021). Some background on the complete study: Donor HLA type was relevant to the analysis, because carriage of CMV infection together with the matching HLA type was indicated by public TCR beta signatures. Summary of the overall study and its limitations: In the ex vivo response, HLA-C-restricted CMV-specific TCR beta clonotypes were dominant, and in two of eight donors the single most frequent clonotype came from this HLA-C-restricted group. Cumulative frequency of public TCR beta family members discriminated carriers of CMV infection plus the relevant HLA type in this cohort and an independent approximately 360-donor cohort.

The CDR3 starts with the cysteine, ends with the phenylalanine, and has 15 residues. Only the CDR3 part of the read is kept: 45 bases, read in frame from the first base. Looking up the germline V gene (reference sequence) yields CDR1 SEHNR and CDR2 FQNEAQ. Trimming at the junction amounts to 5 bases on V and 5 bases on J, and the germline ends lie 17 bases apart. Sequenced on an Illumina HiSeq 1500. TCRdb trimmed public reads at Q25 via fastp, called clones via MiXCR and kept in-frame beta chains. CDR3 protein duplicates are merged, each entry listing the most common genes and DNA. Recorded for this sample are around 530,000 distinct CDR3 sequences; approximately 15% of them occurred a single time. Jointly, the top ten make up about 24% of the sample.

Sequencing was performed on CD8+ T cells from PBMCs. The receptor chain draws on TRBV7-9 and TRBJ2-3, with the D gene not clear enough to name. The TCR comes from a human donor in good health (CMV status not recorded). Some clones in this sample may be carry-over from other donors' samples. The CDR3 protein is CASSHIFTNRDTQYF. The nucleotide sequence is TGTGCCAGCAGCCACATCTTTACAAACCGAGATACGCAGTATTTT.